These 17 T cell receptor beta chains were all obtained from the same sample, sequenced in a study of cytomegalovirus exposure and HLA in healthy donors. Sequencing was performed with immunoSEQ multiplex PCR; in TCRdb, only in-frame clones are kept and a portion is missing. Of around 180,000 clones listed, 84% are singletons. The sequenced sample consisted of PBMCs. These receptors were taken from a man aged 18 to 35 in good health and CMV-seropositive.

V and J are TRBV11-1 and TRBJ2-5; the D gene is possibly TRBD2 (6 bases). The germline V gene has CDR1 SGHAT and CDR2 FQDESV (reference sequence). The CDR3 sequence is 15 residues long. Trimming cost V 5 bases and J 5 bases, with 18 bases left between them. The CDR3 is CASSNRGYAGETQYF. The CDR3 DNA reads TGTGCCAGCAGCAATAGAGGATACGCGGGGGAGACCCAGTACTTC.

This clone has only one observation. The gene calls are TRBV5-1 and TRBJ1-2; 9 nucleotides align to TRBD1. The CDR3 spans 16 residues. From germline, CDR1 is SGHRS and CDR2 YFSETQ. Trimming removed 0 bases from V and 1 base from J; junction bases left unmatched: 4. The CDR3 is CASSLAGTGINYGYTF. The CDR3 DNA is TGCGCCAGCAGCTTGGCCGGGACAGGGATTAACTATGGCTACACCTTC.

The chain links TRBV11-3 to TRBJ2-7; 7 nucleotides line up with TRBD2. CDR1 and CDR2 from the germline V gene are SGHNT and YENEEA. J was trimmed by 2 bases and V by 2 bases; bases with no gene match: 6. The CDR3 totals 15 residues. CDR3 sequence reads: CASSLRAGRTYEQYF. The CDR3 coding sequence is TGTGCCAGCAGCTTAAGAGCGGGGAGAACCTACGAGCAGTACTTC.

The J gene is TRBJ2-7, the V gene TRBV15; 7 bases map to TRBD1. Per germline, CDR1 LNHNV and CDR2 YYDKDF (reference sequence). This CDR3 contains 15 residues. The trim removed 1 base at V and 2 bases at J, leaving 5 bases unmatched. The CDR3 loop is CATSRGLGGTYEQYF. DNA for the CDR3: TGTGCCACCAGCAGAGGGCTAGGGGGCACCTACGAGCAGTACTTC. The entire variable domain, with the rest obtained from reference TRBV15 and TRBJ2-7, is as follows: DAMVIQNPRYQVTQFGKPVTLSCSQTLNHNVMYWYQQKSSQAPKLLFHYYDKDFNNEADTPDNFQSRRPNTSFCFLDIRSPGLGDTAMYLCATSRGLGGTYEQYFGPGTRLTVT.

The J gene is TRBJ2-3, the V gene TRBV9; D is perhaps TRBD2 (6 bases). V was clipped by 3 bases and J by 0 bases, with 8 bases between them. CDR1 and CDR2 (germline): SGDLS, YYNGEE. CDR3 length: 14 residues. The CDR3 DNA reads TGTGCCAGCAGCGCCGGGAGAAGCACAGATACGCAGTATTTT. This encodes CASSAGRSTDTQYF.

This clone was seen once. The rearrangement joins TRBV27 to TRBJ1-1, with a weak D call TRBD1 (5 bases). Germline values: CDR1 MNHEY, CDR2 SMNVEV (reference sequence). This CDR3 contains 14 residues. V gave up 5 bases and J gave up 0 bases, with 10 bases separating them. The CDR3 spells CASSPRVMNTEAFF. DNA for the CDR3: TGTGCCAGCAGTCCCAGGGTGATGAACACTGAAGCTTTCTTT.

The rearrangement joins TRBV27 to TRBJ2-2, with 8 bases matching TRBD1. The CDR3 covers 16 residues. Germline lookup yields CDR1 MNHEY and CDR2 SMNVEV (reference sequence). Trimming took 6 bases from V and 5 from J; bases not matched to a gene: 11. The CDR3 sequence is CASRKQGGGSTGELFF. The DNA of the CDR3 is TGTGCCAGCAGGAAACAGGGGGGAGGTAGTACCGGGGAGCTGTTTTTT.

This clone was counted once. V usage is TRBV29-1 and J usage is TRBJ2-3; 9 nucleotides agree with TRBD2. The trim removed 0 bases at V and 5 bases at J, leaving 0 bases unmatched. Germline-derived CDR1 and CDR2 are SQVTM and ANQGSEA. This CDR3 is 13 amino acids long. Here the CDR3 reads CSVEETSGDTQYF. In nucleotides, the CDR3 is TGCAGCGTTGAAGAGACTAGCGGAGATACGCAGTATTTT.

As DNA, the CDR3 is TGTGCCAGCACCGAGGGGGGGCCAACCTACGAGCAGTACTTC. This encodes CASTEGGPTYEQYF. The chain recombines TRBV28 with TRBJ2-7; possible D gene TRBD2, 7 bases. The CDR3 spans 14 residues. CDR1 and CDR2 (germline): MDHEN, SYDVKM. Trimming left V 7 bases short and J 2 bases short, with 15 bases between.

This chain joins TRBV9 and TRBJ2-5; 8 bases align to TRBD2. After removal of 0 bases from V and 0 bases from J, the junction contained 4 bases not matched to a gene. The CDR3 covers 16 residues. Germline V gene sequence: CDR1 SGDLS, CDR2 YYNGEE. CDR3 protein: CASSVGVAGHQETQYF. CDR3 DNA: TGTGCCAGCAGCGTAGGGGTAGCGGGACACCAAGAGACCCAGTACTTC.

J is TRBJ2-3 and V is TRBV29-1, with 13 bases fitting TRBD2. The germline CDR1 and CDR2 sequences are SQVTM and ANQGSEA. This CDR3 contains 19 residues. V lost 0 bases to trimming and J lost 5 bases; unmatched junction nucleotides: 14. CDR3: CSVEDFPPPGLAGLDTQYF. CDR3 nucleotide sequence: TGCAGCGTTGAAGATTTCCCGCCCCCGGGACTAGCGGGACTAGATACGCAGTATTTT.

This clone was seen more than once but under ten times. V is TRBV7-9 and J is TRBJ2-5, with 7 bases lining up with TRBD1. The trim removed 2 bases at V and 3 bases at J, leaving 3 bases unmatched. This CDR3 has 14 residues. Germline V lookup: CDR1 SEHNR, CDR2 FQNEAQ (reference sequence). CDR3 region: CASSLTGTEETQYF. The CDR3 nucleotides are TGTGCCAGCAGCTTAACAGGGACAGAAGAGACCCAGTACTTC. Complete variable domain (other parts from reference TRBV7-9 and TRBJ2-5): DTGVSQNPRHKITKRGQNVTFRCDPISEHNRLYWYRQTLGQGPEFLTYFQNEAQLEKSRLLSDRFSAERPKGSFSTLEIQRTEQGDSAMYLCASSLTGTEETQYFGPGTRLLVL.

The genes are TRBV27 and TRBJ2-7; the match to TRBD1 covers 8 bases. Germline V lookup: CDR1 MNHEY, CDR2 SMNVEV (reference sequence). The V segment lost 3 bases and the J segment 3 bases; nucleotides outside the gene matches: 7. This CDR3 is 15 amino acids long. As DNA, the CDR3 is TGTGCCAGCAGTTTGGCAGGGGGCGTTTTCTACGAGCAGTACTTC. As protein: CASSLAGGVFYEQYF.

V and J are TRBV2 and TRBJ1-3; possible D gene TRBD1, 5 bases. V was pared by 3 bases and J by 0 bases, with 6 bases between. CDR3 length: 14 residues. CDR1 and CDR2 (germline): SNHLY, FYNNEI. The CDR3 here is CASSEGLSGNTIYF. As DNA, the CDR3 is TGTGCCAGCAGTGAGGGACTCTCTGGAAACACCATATATTTT.

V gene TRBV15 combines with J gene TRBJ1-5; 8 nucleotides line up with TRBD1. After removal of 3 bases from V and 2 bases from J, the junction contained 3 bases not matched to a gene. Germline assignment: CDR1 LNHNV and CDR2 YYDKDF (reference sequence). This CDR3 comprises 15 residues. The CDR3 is CATSRGGQGNQPQHF. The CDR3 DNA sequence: TGTGCCACCAGCAGGGGGGGACAGGGCAATCAGCCCCAGCATTTT. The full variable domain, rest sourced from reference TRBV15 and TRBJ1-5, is DAMVIQNPRYQVTQFGKPVTLSCSQTLNHNVMYWYQQKSSQAPKLLFHYYDKDFNNEADTPDNFQSRRPNTSFCFLDIRSPGLGDTAMYLCATSRGGQGNQPQHFGDGTRLSIL.

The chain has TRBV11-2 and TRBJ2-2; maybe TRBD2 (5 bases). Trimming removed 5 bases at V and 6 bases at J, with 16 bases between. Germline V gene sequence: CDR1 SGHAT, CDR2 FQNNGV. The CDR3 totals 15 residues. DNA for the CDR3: TGTGCCAGCAGCCAAGGGAGCCTAAAAGCCGGGGAGCTGTTTTTT. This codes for CASSQGSLKAGELFF.

The DNA for the CDR3 is TGTGCCAGCAGTACAAAACAGGGGGCCGGCTACGAGCAGTACTTC. Residues: CASSTKQGAGYEQYF. The V call is TRBV6-5, the J call TRBJ2-7; 9 bases align to TRBD1. J lost 3 bases, V lost 5 bases, and 8 bases had no gene match. The CDR3 is 15 amino acids. Looked up from germline, CDR1 is MNHEY and CDR2 is SVGAGI.